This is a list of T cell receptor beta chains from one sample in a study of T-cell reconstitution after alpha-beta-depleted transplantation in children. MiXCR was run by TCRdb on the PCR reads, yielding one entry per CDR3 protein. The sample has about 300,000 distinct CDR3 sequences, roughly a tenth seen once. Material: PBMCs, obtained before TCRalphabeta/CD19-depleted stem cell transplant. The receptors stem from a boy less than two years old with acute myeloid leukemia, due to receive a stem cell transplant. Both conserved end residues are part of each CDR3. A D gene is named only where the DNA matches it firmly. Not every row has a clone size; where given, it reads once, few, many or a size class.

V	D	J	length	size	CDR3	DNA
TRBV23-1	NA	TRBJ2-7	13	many	CASSRRGSYEQYF	TGCGCCAGCAGTCGGAGAGGGAGCTACGAGCAGTACTTC
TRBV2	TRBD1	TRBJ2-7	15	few	CASSGPGQRTYEQYF	TGTGCCAGCAGCGGTCCGGGACAGCGCACCTACGAGCAGTACTTC
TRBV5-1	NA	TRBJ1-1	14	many	CASSFGSRGGEAFF	TGCGCCAGCAGCTTTGGAAGCAGGGGAGGAGAAGCTTTCTTT
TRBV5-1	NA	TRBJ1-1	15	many	CASSLPGGGSTEAFF	TGCGCCAGCAGCTTGCCTGGTGGGGGAAGCACTGAAGCTTTCTTT
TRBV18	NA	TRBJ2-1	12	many	CASSPQTLEQFF	TGTGCCAGCTCACCCCAGACCTTAGAGCAGTTCTTC
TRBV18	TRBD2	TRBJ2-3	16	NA	CASSLWTSGVTDTQYF	TGTGCCAGCTCACTGTGGACTAGCGGGGTCACAGATACGCAGTATTTT
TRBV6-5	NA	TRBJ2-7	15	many	CASSYTRQISYEQYF	TGTGCCAGCAGTTATACCCGACAAATTTCCTACGAGCAGTACTTC
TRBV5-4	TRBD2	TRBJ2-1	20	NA	CASSLMGWGASGRSYNEQFF	TGTGCCAGCAGCTTGATGGGCTGGGGGGCTAGCGGGAGGTCCTACAATGAGCAGTTCTTC
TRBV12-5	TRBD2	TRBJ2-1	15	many	CASGLVRTSRDEQFF	TGTGCTAGTGGTTTGGTAAGGACTAGCCGCGATGAGCAGTTCTTC
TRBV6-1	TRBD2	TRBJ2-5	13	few	CASTGREVETQYF	TGTGCCAGCACGGGGAGGGAGGTAGAGACCCAGTACTTC
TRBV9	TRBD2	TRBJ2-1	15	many	CASSVSSGGYNEQFF	TGTGCCAGCAGCGTAAGTAGCGGGGGCTACAATGAGCAGTTCTTC
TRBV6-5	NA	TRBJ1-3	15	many	CASKITAGSGNTIYF	TGTGCCAGCAAAATTACCGCCGGATCTGGAAACACCATATATTTT
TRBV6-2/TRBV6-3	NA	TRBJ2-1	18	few	CASSYENWVRNSYNEQFF	TGTGCCAGCAGTTACGAGAATTGGGTCCGGAACTCCTACAATGAGCAGTTCTTC
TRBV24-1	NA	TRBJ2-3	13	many	CATSGPAGLTQYF	TGTGCCACCAGTGGCCCAGCAGGGCTTACGCAGTATTTT
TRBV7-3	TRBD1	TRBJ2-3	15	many	CASSFGTGNTDTQYF	TGTGCCAGCAGCTTTGGGACAGGGAACACAGATACGCAGTATTTT
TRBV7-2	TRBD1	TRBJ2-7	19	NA	CGSSFVSTGVALVDYEQYF	TGTGGCAGCAGCTTTGTTTCGACAGGGGTCGCACTCGTAGACTACGAGCAGTACTTC
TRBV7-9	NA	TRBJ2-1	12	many	CASSSTDNEQFF	TGTGCCAGCAGCTCAACGGACAATGAGCAGTTCTTC
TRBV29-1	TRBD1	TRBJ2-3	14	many	CSVGRDREADTQYF	TGCAGCGTTGGTCGGGACAGGGAGGCAGATACGCAGTATTTT
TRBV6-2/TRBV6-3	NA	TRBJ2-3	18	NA	CASSPPLRRLTTADTQYF	TGTGCCAGCAGTCCACCGTTACGGCGACTTACGACCGCAGATACGCAGTATTTT
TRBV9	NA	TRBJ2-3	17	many	CASSQRDRGHRTDTQYF	TGTGCCAGCAGCCAACGAGACCGTGGACACCGCACAGATACGCAGTATTTT
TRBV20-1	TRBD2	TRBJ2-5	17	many	CSARDPRTSLYQETQYF	TGCAGTGCTAGAGATCCCCGGACTAGCCTATACCAAGAGACCCAGTACTTC
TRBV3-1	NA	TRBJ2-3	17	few	CASSQSFWRGHTDTQYF	TGTGCCAGCAGCCAATCTTTCTGGCGGGGTCACACAGATACGCAGTATTTT
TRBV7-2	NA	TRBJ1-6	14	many	CASSFRTSNSPLHF	TGTGCCAGCAGCTTTCGGACTTCTAATTCACCCCTCCACTTT
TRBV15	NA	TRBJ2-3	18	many	CATSRALMGTGEGDTQYF	TGTGCCACCAGCAGGGCCCTAATGGGGACGGGAGAGGGAGATACGCAGTATTTT
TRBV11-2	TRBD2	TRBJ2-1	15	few	CASSTGTSGYNEQFF	TGTGCCAGCAGCACCGGGACTAGCGGGTACAATGAGCAGTTCTTC
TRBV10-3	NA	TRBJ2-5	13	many	CAISERHVETQYF	TGTGCCATCAGTGAGAGGCATGTGGAGACCCAGTACTTC
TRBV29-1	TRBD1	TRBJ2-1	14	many	CSVRTPDRESEQFF	TGCAGCGTCCGAACCCCAGACAGGGAAAGTGAGCAGTTCTTC
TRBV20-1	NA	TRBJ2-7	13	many	CSARAGTQYEQYF	TGCAGTGCTAGAGCCGGGACTCAATACGAGCAGTACTTC
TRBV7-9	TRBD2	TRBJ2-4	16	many	CASSLSGGLAKNIQYF	TGTGCCAGCAGCCTTAGCGGGGGACTAGCCAAAAACATTCAGTACTTC
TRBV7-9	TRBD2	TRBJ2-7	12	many	CASSGGGYEQYF	TGTGCCAGCAGCGGCGGGGGCTACGAGCAGTACTTC
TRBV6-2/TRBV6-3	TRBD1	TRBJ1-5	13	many	CANPGQGHQPQHF	TGTGCCAACCCGGGACAGGGACATCAGCCCCAGCATTTT
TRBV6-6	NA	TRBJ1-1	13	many	CASVLLVNTEAFF	TGTGCCAGCGTGTTGTTGGTGAACACTGAAGCTTTCTTT
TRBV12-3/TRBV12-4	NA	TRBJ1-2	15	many	CASSDEVWQDYGYTF	TGTGCCAGCAGCGACGAGGTCTGGCAGGACTATGGCTACACCTTC
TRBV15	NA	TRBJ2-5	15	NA	CATSRELDGQETQYF	TGTGCCACCAGCAGAGAATTAGATGGACAAGAGACCCAGTACTTC
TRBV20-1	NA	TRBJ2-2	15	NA	CSARGLARNTGELFF	TGCAGTGCTAGGGGGCTAGCGCGGAACACCGGGGAGCTGTTTTTT
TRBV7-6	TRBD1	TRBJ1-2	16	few	CASSLGQGYRNYGYTF	TGTGCCAGCAGCCTGGGACAGGGTTATAGGAACTATGGCTACACCTTC
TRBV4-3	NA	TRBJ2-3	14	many	CASSQVARPDTQYF	TGCGCCAGCAGCCAAGTAGCCCGGCCGGATACGCAGTATTTT
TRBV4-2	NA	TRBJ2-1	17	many	CASSQDPTPTSYNEQFF	TGTGCCAGCAGCCAAGACCCGACACCCACATCCTACAATGAGCAGTTCTTC
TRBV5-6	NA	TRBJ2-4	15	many	CASSLAPIAKNIQYF	TGTGCCAGCAGCTTGGCCCCTATAGCCAAAAACATTCAGTACTTC
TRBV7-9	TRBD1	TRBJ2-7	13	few	CASSPLTGYEQYF	TGTGCCAGCAGCCCTCTGACAGGGTACGAGCAGTACTTC
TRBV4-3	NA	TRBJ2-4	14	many	CASSRQQGTDIQYF	TGCGCCAGCAGCCGCCAGCAGGGGACGGACATTCAGTACTTC
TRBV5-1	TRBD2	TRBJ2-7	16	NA	CASSLASSGVPYEQYF	TGCGCCAGCAGCTTGGCCTCTAGCGGGGTCCCCTACGAGCAGTACTTC
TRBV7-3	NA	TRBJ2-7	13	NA	CASSRDADYEQYF	TGTGCCAGCAGCCGGGACGCAGACTACGAGCAGTACTTC
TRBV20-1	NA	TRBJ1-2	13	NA	CSATRGGSFGYTF	TGCAGTGCTACTCGTGGGGGCTCTTTTGGCTACACCTTC
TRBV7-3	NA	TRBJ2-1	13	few	CASSQVHQGEQFF	TGTGCCAGCAGCCAGGTTCACCAGGGTGAGCAGTTCTTC
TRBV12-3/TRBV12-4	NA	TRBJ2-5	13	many	CASSSGGRETQYF	TGTGCCAGCAGTTCTGGAGGCCGAGAGACCCAGTACTTC
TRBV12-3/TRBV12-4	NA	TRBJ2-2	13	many	CASSSGFTGELFF	TGTGCCAGCAGTTCCGGGTTCACCGGGGAGCTGTTTTTT
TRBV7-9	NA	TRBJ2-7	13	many	CASSTGASYEQYF	TGTGCCAGCAGCACCGGGGCATCCTACGAGCAGTACTTC
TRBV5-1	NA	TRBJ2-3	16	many	CASSLANRGPTDTQYF	TGCGCCAGCAGCTTGGCCAACCGGGGCCCCACAGATACGCAGTATTTT
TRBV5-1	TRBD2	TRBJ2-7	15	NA	CASSLVGGSLYEQYF	TGCGCCAGCAGCTTGGTGGGCGGGAGTCTCTACGAGCAGTACTTC
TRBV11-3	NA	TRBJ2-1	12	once	CASSTSLGQQFF	TGTGCCAGCAGTACTAGCTTAGGCCAGCAGTTCTTC
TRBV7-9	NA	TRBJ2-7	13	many	CASSKGGLYEQYF	TGTGCCAGCAGCAAGGGGGGACTCTACGAGCAGTACTTC
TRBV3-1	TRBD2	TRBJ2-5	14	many	CASSHGLAFETQYF	TGTGCCAGCAGCCACGGACTAGCCTTTGAGACCCAGTACTTC
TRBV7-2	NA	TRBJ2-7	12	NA	CATWDRTYEQYF	TGTGCCACTTGGGACCGCACCTACGAGCAGTACTTC
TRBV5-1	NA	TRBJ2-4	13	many	CASSLQVSGIQYF	TGCGCCAGCAGCTTGCAGGTATCAGGCATTCAGTACTTC